This T cell receptor beta chain is from a study of OX40 agonist ivuxolimab in advanced cancers. Study summary: At approximately 83% male, the cohort had a mean age of around 56 years, ranging from about 20 to 79. Study observations and caveats: Clonal expansion by week 6 occurred in CD4+ and CD8+ blood T cells (at 0.1 to 3.0 mg/kg). Low levels of normalized T-cell clonal expansion also appeared in some nonresponders.

Generated by immunoSEQ multiplex PCR, the TCRdb table keeps only in-frame clones and is missing some. The data hold 23,000 or so clones, with roughly three quarters observed a single time. CDR1 and CDR2 from the germline V gene are MNHNY and SVGAGI (reference sequence). The CDR3 length is 13 residues. V was pared by 4 bases and J by 9 bases, with 15 bases between. Remarks on this clone: Its target is not known.

Individuals having autoimmune disease history or systemic immunosuppression were not enrolled. The sequence was obtained from an adult with an advanced solid tumor such as melanoma, head and neck, liver or kidney cancer. The source material was CD4+ or CD8+ T cells sorted from blood, sampled in a trial of the OX40 agonist ivuxolimab. The chain carries TRBV6-6 and TRBJ1-2; D is unresolved. As DNA, the CDR3 is TGTGCCAGCAGTTCGGATTGGAGTAGTCGCTACACCTTC. It yields the protein CASSSDWSSRYTF.